This TCR beta chain was sequenced during a study of cytomegalovirus exposure and HLA in healthy donors. With 60 Vbeta and 13 Jbeta primers, the PCR was carried out. TCRdb keeps only in-frame clones here, not all; method: immunoSEQ multiplex PCR. The table shows about 89,000 clones, with 70% to 85% occurring only once. Per germline, CDR1 SGHDN and CDR2 FVKESK. The CDR3 loop spans 15 amino acids. The germline V and J ends were trimmed by 4 bases and 3 bases, with 13 bases remaining between them. Each donor was nominally healthy when sampled (though unrecorded immune exposures were likely). Sequencing was performed on PBMCs. This TCR derives from a man aged 25-40 years in good health and CMV-seronegative. This sequence joins TRBV14 and TRBJ2-4, with D possibly being TRBD2 (6 bases). The DNA of the CDR3 is TGTGCCAGCAGCCCAAACGGGACTTACAAAAACATTCAGTACTTC. Residues: CASSPNGTYKNIQYF.